Following are 17 T cell receptor beta chains from one sample sequenced in a study of T-cell memory formation after mild COVID-19 listed by TCRdb under 2021. Libraries were made using 5' RACE. Sequencing relied on an Illumina NovaSeq 6000. In TCRdb, the public reads were trimmed at Q25 with fastp and aligned with MiXCR, with productive beta chains retained. Rows matching on CDR3 protein sequence are summarized as one entry with the most common DNA and genes. The sample contains roughly 400,000 distinct CDR3 sequences, roughly 15% of them found a single time. 20% to 25% of the sample goes to the ten largest clones. Material: PBMCs or a T cell subset sorted from them (not recorded which). Every receptor here comes from a man aged 18 to 35 who had mild COVID-19 (a few samples of this study predate the infection). The sample titles of this study are shuffled in the database, so cell type and time point are left out; the donor was told from shared clones.

The chain has TRBV6-2 or TRBV6-3 and TRBJ1-1; D remains ambiguous. Trimming cost V 7 bases and J 6 bases, with 15 bases left between them. CDR1 and CDR2 from the germline V gene are MNHEY and SVGEGT. CDR3 length: 13 residues. The chain's CDR3 is CASNGWAGSEAFF. The CDR3 nucleotides read TGTGCCAGCAATGGGTGGGCCGGGTCTGAAGCTTTCTTT.

V usage is TRBV6-2 or TRBV6-3 and J usage is TRBJ1-6; D remains unclear. The V gene's germline CDR1 is MNHEY and CDR2 SVGEGT. The CDR3 sequence is 11 residues long. V gave up 8 bases and J gave up 7 bases, with 6 bases separating them. CDR3 DNA sequence: TGTGCCAGCGGGAGAAATTCACCCCTCCACTTT. As protein: CASGRNSPLHF.

This clonotype was found a few times. The rearrangement uses TRBV4-3 and TRBJ2-1; TRBD1 matches at 7 bases. Trimming cost V 0 bases and J 7 bases; bases outside gene matches: 6. Germline CDR1 is LGHNA and CDR2 is YSLEER. This CDR3 contains 15 residues. The CDR3 sequence is CASSQDYAGGNEQFF. The CDR3 coding sequence is TGCGCCAGCAGCCAAGATTACGCAGGGGGAAATGAGCAGTTCTTC.

J is TRBJ1-2 and V is TRBV5-5; the D gene is possibly TRBD1 (6 bases). CDR1 and CDR2 from the germline V gene are SGHKS and YYEKEE (reference sequence). There are 17 residues in the CDR3. V lost 0 bases, J lost 0 bases, and 15 bases lay in between. CDR3 nucleotides: TGTGCCAGCAGCTTGGATAGGGGGACGGGAGCTAACTATGGCTACACCTTC. Translated, it gives CASSLDRGTGANYGYTF.

This clonotype was recorded a few times. This sequence joins TRBV28 and TRBJ2-7, with 11 bases fitting TRBD1. Germline CDR1 MDHEN, CDR2 SYDVKM. The CDR3 runs to 14 residues. J lost 2 bases, V lost 7 bases, and 4 bases had no gene match. The CDR3, as DNA: TGTGCCAGCAAGGAGGGACAGGGGGCCTACGAGCAGTACGTC. Amino acids: CASKEGQGAYEQYV.

This clonotype was recorded a few times. The V call is TRBV12-3 or TRBV12-4, the J call TRBJ2-5, with TRBD2 matching 11 bases. The CDR3 extends over 17 amino acids. Germline trimming cut 6 bases from V and 5 bases from J; bases unmatched to any gene: 14. The CDR3 DNA reads as TGTGCCAGCAGCCCCGGGACTAGCGGCCCCCTCGGGGAGACCCAGTACTTC. Residues: CASSPGTSGPLGETQYF.

The chain couples TRBV7-2 to TRBJ1-3; D possibly corresponds to TRBD1 (5 bases). V lost 1 base to trimming and J lost 7 bases, with 14 bases between them. The CDR3 loop spans 15 amino acids. CDR1 and CDR2 (germline): SGHTA, FQGNSA. DNA for the CDR3: TGTGCCAGCAGCTTAGTGGCAGGGTGGACGAACACCATATATTTT. Amino acids: CASSLVAGWTNTIYF.

This clonotype was observed a few times. This chain connects TRBV7-8 to TRBJ2-5; 11 bases are a match to TRBD2. CDR1 is SGHVS and CDR2 is FQNEAQ in the germline V gene. The CDR3 runs 16 residues. Trimming removed 5 bases from V and 5 bases from J; junction bases left unmatched: 10. The CDR3 coding sequence is TGTGCCAGCAGCGGTCTAGCGGGGGGCTCTGAGGAGACCCAGTACTTC. This sequence encodes CASSGLAGGSEETQYF.

This clonotype turned up a few times. This rearrangement joins TRBV4-3 to TRBJ2-2; D remains ambiguous. CDR3 length equals 16 residues. Germline-derived CDR1 and CDR2 are LGHNA and YSLEER. The V end lost 1 base, the J end lost 4 bases, and 13 bases lay between the germline ends. CDR3 DNA: TGCGCCAGCAGCCAAGGCACCAGCTATCCCACCGGGGAGCTGTTTTTT. Translation gives CASSQGTSYPTGELFF.

This clonotype has more than one count but fewer than ten. V gene TRBV7-9 combines with J gene TRBJ2-3; tentative D call: TRBD1 (5 bases). The germline gives CDR1 SEHNR, CDR2 FQNEAQ (reference sequence). Trimming took 5 bases from V and 5 from J, leaving 11 bases between them. The CDR3 is made up of 13 amino acids. The CDR3 is CASSLLQGDTQYF. The CDR3 nucleotides are TGTGCCAGCAGCCTCCTTCAGGGAGATACGCAGTATTTT. The full variable domain, its missing parts supplied by reference TRBV7-9 and TRBJ2-3, is DTGVSQNPRHKITKRGQNVTFRCDPISEHNRLYWYRQTLGQGPEFLTYFQNEAQLEKSRLLSDRFSAERPKGSFSTLEIQRTEQGDSAMYLCASSLLQGDTQYFGPGTRLTVL.

This clonotype was seen more than once but under ten times. The chain joins TRBV7-9 to TRBJ2-3, with D possibly being TRBD1 or TRBD2 (5 bases each). V dropped 5 bases and J dropped 6 bases, with 18 bases sitting between them. The CDR3 extends over 15 amino acids. Germline CDR1 is SEHNR and CDR2 is FQNEAQ (reference sequence). CDR3 nucleotides: TGTGCCAGCAGCACACCCGGGACCCAGCAGGATACGCAGTATTTT. It translates to CASSTPGTQQDTQYF.

This clonotype was seen many times. The chain employs TRBV7-9 and TRBJ2-3, with D maybe TRBD2 (5 bases). The CDR3 loop spans 15 amino acids. V lost 1 base, J lost 2 bases, and 10 bases lay in between. CDR1 is SEHNR and CDR2 is FQNEAQ in the germline V gene (reference sequence). The CDR3 DNA reads as TGTGCCAGCAGCTTAGTTTCAGCGGCCACAGATACGCAGTATTTT. It translates to CASSLVSAATDTQYF.

Only a few counts were recorded for this clonotype. The chain has TRBV5-1 and TRBJ2-7, with D perhaps given as TRBD1 or TRBD2 (5 bases each). The length of the CDR3 is 12 residues. CDR1 and CDR2 (germline): SGHRS, YFSETQ. V was cut by 4 bases and J by 7 bases, with 12 bases left in between. The CDR3 DNA reads as TGCGCCAGCAGCGTTACAGGACTGGAGCAGTACTTC. This codes for CASSVTGLEQYF.

This chain connects TRBV24-1 to TRBJ1-5; D unclear. Trimming removed 9 bases at V and 7 bases at J, with 15 bases between. The germline CDR1 and CDR2 sequences are KGHDR and SFDVKD. This CDR3 is 13 amino acids long. The CDR3 reads CATAARGKQPQHF. In nucleotides, the CDR3 is TGTGCCACCGCCGCGCGGGGTAAGCAGCCCCAGCATTTT.

This clonotype was seen a few times. The V gene is TRBV14, the J gene TRBJ1-1; 7 bases agree with TRBD1. Germline CDR1 is SGHDN and CDR2 is FVKESK. Trimming cost V 0 bases and J 1 base; bases outside gene matches: 14. This CDR3 comprises 19 residues. The CDR3 loop is CASSQDYRQGRRANTEAFF. CDR3 nucleotide sequence: TGTGCCAGCAGCCAAGATTACCGACAGGGAAGGAGGGCGAACACTGAAGCTTTCTTT. Full variable domain (outside the CDR3, taken from reference TRBV14 and TRBJ1-1): EAGVTQFPSHSVIEKGQTVTLRCDPISGHDNLYWYRRVMGKEIKFLLHFVKESKQDESGMPNNRFLAERTGGTYSTLKVQPAELEDSGVYFCASSQDYRQGRRANTEAFFGQGTRLTVV.

The chain couples TRBV7-8 to TRBJ2-7; weak D call: TRBD1 (5 bases). Germline loops: CDR1 SGHVS, CDR2 FQNEAQ. Trimming shortened V by 1 base and J by 1 base, and 8 bases separated the two germline ends. The CDR3 has 14 residues. For the CDR3, the DNA is TGTGCCAGCAGCTTAGACCAGGGATCCTACGAGCAGTACGTC. Translating gives CASSLDQGSYEQYV.

This clonotype was observed a few times. V usage is TRBV6-5 and J usage is TRBJ1-3; 7 bases align to TRBD1. CDR1 is MNHEY and CDR2 is SVGAGI in the germline V gene. CDR3 length equals 16 residues. V shed 0 bases, J shed 4 bases, and the junction held 6 bases outside the gene matches. The CDR3 region has the DNA TGTGCCAGCAGTTACTCGGGCCAGGGGGGCGGAAACACCATATATTTT. Encoded protein: CASSYSGQGGGNTIYF.